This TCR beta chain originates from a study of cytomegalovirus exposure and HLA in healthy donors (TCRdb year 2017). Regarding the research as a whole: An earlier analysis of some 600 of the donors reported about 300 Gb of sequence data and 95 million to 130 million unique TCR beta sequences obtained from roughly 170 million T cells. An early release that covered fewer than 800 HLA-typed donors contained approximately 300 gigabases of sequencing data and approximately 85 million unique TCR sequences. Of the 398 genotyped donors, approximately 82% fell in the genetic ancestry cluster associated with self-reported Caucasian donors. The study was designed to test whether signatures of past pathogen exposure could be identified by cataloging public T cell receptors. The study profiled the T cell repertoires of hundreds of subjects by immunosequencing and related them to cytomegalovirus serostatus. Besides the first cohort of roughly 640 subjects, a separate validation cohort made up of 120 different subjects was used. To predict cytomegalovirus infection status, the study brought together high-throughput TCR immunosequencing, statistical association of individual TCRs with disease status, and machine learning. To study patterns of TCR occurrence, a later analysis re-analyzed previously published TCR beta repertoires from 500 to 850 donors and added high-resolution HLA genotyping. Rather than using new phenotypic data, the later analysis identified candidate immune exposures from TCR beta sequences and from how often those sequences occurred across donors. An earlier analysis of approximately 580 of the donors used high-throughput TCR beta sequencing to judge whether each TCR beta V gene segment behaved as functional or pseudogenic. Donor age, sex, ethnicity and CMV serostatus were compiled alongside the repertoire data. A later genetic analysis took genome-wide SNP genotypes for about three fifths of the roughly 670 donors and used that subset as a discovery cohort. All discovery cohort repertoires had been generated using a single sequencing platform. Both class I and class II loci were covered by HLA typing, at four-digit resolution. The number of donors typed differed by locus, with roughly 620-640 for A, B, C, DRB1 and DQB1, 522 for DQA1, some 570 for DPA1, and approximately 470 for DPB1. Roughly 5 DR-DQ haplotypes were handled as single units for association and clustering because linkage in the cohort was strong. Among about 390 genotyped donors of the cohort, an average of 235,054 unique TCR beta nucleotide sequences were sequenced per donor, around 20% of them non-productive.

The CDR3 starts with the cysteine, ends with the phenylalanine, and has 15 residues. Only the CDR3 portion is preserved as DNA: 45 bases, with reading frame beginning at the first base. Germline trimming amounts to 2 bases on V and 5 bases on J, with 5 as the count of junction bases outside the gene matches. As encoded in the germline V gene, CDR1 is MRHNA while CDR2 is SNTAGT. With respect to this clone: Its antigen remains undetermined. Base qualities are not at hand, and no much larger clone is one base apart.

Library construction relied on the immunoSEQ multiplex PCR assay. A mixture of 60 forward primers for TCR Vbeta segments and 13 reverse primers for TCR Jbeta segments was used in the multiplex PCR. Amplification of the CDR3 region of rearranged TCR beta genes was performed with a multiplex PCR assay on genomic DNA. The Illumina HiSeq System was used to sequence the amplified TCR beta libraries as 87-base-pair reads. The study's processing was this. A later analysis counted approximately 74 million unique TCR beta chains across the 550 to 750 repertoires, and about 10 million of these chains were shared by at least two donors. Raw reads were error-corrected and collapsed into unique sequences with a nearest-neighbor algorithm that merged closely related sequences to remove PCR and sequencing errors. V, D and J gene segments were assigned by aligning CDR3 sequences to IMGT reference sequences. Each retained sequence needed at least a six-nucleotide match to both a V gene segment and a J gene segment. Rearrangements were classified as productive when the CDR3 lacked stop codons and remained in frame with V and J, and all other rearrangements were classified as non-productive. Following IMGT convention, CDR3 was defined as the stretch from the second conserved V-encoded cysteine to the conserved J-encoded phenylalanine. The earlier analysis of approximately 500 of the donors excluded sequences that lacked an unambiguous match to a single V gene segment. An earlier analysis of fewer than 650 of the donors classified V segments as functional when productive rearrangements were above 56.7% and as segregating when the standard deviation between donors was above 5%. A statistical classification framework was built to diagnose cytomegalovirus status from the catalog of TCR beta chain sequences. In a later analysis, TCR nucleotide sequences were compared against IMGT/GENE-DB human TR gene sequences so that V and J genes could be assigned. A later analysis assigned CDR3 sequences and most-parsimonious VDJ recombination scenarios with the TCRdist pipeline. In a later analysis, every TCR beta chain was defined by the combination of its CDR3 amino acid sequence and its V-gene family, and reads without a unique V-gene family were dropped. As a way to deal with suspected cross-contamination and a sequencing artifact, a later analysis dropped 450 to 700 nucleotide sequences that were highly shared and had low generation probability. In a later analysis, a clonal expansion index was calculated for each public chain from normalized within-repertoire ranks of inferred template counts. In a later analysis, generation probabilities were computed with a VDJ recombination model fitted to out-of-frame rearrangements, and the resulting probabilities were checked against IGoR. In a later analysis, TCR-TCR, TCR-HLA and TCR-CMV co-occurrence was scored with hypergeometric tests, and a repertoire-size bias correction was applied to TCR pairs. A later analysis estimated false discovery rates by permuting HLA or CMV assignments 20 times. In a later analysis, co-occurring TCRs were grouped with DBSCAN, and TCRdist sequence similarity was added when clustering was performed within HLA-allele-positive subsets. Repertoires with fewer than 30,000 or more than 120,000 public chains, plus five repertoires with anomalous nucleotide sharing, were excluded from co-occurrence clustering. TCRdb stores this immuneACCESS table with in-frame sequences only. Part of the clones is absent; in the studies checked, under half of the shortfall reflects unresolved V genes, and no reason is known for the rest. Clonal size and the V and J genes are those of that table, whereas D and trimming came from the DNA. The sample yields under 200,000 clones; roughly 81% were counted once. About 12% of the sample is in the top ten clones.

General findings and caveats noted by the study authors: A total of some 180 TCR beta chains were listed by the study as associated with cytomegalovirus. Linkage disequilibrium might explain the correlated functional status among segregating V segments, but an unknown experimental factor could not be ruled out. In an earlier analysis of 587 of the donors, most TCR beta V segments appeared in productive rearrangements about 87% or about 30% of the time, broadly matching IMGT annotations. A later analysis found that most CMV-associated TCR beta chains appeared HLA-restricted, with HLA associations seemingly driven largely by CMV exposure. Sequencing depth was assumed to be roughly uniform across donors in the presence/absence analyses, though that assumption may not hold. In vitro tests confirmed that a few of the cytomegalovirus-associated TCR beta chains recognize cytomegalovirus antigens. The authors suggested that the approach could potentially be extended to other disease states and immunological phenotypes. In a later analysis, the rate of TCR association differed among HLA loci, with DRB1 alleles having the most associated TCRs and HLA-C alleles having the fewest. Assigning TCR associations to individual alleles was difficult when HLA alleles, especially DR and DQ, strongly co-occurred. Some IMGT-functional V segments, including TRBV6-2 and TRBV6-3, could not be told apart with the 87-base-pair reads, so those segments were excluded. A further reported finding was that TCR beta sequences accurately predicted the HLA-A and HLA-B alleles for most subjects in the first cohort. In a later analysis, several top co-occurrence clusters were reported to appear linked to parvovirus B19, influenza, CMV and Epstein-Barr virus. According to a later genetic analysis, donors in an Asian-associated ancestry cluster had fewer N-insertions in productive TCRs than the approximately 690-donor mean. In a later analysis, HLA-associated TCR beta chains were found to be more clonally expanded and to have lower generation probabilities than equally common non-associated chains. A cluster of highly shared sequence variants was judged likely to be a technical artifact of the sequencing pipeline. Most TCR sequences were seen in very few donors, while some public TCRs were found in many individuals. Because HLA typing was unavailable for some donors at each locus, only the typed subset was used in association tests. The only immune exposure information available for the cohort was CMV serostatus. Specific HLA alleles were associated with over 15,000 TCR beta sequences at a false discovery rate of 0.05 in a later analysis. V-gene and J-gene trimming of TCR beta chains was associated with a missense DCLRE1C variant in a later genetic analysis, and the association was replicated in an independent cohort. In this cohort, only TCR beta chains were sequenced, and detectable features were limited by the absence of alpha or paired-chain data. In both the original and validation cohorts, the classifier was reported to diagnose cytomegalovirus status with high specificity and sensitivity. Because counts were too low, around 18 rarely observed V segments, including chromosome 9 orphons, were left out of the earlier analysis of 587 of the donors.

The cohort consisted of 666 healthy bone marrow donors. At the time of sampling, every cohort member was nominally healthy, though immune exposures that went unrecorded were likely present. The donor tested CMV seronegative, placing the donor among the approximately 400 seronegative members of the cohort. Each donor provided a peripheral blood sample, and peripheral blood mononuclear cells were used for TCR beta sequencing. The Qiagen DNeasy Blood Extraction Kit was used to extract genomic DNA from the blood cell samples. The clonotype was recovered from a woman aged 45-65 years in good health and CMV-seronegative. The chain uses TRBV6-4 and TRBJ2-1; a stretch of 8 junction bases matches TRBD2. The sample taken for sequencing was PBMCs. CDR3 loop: CASSDRAGADNEQFF. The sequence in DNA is TGTGCCAGCAGTGACAGAGCGGGGGCCGACAATGAGCAGTTCTTC.